The rows below give T cell receptor beta chains drawn from one sample of a study of T cell responses to AZD1222 COVID-19 vaccine. Profiled with immunoSEQ multiplex PCR; TCRdb holds only in-frame clones, not every one. The sample consists of fewer than 120,000 clones, roughly 90% of them appearing once. The sequencing here drew on peripheral blood, taken on day 0 of AZD1222 vaccination. The receptors shown here come from an adult in good health. The CDR3 runs from the conserved cysteine through the conserved F or W. D genes are given only for firm matches. Not all rows give a size; the values are once, few, many and, for expanded clones, a class.

v_gene	d_gene	j_gene	abundance	CDR3aa	CDR3nt
TRBV27	TRBD2	TRBJ2-7	once	CASSLSSGASYEQYF	TGTGCCAGCAGTTTATCTAGCGGGGCCTCCTACGAGCAGTACTTC
TRBV6-1	TRBD2	TRBJ2-6	.	CASSDHYLAGVTSGANVLTF	TGTGCCAGCAGTGACCACTATCTAGCGGGGGTTACCTCTGGGGCCAACGTCCTGACTTTC
TRBV5-1	.	TRBJ1-3	.	CASRQATGNTIYF	TGCGCCAGCCGACAAGCGACTGGAAACACCATATATTTT
TRBV5-1	.	TRBJ2-7	.	CASSLKTGFVEQYF	TGCGCCAGCAGCTTGAAGACGGGGTTCGTCGAGCAGTACTTC
TRBV2	.	TRBJ1-5	once	CASTLGAINQPQHF	TGTGCCAGCACCCTAGGGGCTATCAATCAGCCCCAGCATTTT
TRBV2	.	TRBJ1-2	.	CASRPEGAGGYTF	TGTGCCAGCAGACCTGAAGGGGCGGGTGGCTACACCTTC
TRBV19	TRBD1	TRBJ1-1	few	CASSRSGQDEAFF	TGTGCCAGTAGTAGAAGCGGACAGGATGAAGCTTTCTTT
TRBV27	.	TRBJ1-4	.	CASRNEGGKLFF	TGTGCCAGCAGAAATGAGGGGGGCAAACTGTTTTTT
TRBV28	.	TRBJ1-1	.	CASTASTAYTEAFF	TGTGCCAGCACCGCCTCGACAGCTTACACTGAAGCTTTCTTT
TRBV20-1	.	TRBJ1-3	.	CSASQAPKVAGNTIYF	TGCAGTGCTAGTCAGGCCCCCAAGGTGGCTGGAAACACCATATATTTT
TRBV7-8	.	TRBJ1-3	.	CASSPRSDTIYF	TGTGCCAGCAGCCCTCGGTCGGACACCATATATTTT
TRBV28	.	TRBJ1-2	.	CASSLSGNLYGYTF	TGTGCCAGCAGTTTATCGGGGAACCTCTATGGCTACACCTTC
TRBV10-2	TRBD1	TRBJ2-4	.	CASTLDRGLTNIQYF	TGCGCCAGCACCTTAGACAGGGGGCTTACGAACATTCAGTACTTC
TRBV6-6	.	TRBJ1-5	.	CASSTGTSNQPQHF	TGTGCCAGCAGTACCGGGACAAGCAATCAGCCCCAGCATTTT
TRBV6-5	.	TRBJ2-2	.	CASRRETGELFF	TGTGCCAGCAGAAGAGAAACCGGGGAGCTGTTTTTT
TRBV5-4	TRBD2	TRBJ2-2	.	CANRSSERGHTGELFF	TGTGCCAACAGGTCCTCGGAGCGGGGGCACACCGGGGAGCTGTTTTTT
TRBV6-5	TRBD1	TRBJ1-6	once	CASSYLGQAAPLHF	TGTGCCAGCAGTTACTTGGGACAGGCGGCACCCCTCCACTTT
TRBV19	TRBD1	TRBJ2-4	.	CASSPRTGLHIQYF	TGTGCCAGTAGTCCCCGGACAGGGTTACACATTCAGTACTTC
TRBV5-8	TRBD1	TRBJ2-5	.	CASSPPGQGRETQYF	TGTGCCAGCAGCCCACCGGGACAGGGGCGGGAGACCCAGTACTTC
TRBV10-2	.	TRBJ1-5	.	CASRREGNQPQHF	TGCGCCAGCAGGAGGGAGGGGAATCAGCCCCAGCATTTT
TRBV11-2	.	TRBJ1-4	.	CASSFRGDSREKLFF	TGTGCCAGCAGCTTTAGGGGCGATAGTCGTGAAAAACTGTTTTTT
TRBV5-1	.	TRBJ2-7	once	CASSLDRNLYEQYF	TGCGCCAGCAGCTTGGACAGGAACCTCTACGAGCAGTACTTC
TRBV9	.	TRBJ1-2	few	CASSPQGTVNYGYTF	TGTGCCAGCAGCCCTCAGGGGACCGTAAACTATGGCTACACCTTC
TRBV5-8	.	TRBJ1-2	.	CASSLEAYGYTF	TGTGCCAGCAGCTTGGAGGCCTATGGCTACACCTTC
TRBV7-9	TRBD1	TRBJ2-7	once	CASSLVDRGVYEQYF	TGTGCCAGCAGCTTAGTCGACAGGGGGGTCTACGAGCAGTACTTC
TRBV10-2	.	TRBJ2-2	.	CASGRGTLNTGELFF	TGCGCCAGCGGGAGAGGGACATTGAACACCGGGGAGCTGTTTTTT
TRBV19	TRBD1	TRBJ1-3	.	CASSPRGTASSGNTIYF	TGTGCCAGTAGTCCCAGGGGGACGGCGAGCTCTGGAAACACCATATATTTT
TRBV11-2	TRBD1	TRBJ2-2	.	CASNLGDRGTGELFF	TGTGCCAGCAACTTGGGGGACAGGGGGACCGGGGAGCTGTTTTTT
TRBV9	TRBD1	TRBJ2-2	.	CASSRGQGRSTGELFF	TGTGCCAGCAGCCGCGGACAGGGTCGTAGCACCGGGGAGCTGTTTTTT
TRBV28	TRBD1	TRBJ1-4	.	CASSNPQGGREKLFF	TGTGCCAGCAGTAACCCACAGGGGGGCCGTGAAAAACTGTTTTTT
TRBV19	TRBD1	TRBJ1-5	once	CASSFRQGTGNQPQHF	TGTGCCAGTAGTTTCAGACAGGGAACGGGCAATCAGCCCCAGCATTTT
TRBV18	.	TRBJ2-2	once	CASSPRWPNTGELFF	TGTGCCAGCTCACCACGTTGGCCTAACACCGGGGAGCTGTTTTTT
TRBV28	TRBD1	TRBJ1-1	.	CASRLRTGRTEAFF	TGTGCCAGCAGATTACGGACAGGCCGCACTGAAGCTTTCTTT
TRBV11-3	TRBD2	TRBJ2-3	.	CASSLSWGGRTDTQYF	TGTGCCAGCAGCTTATCGTGGGGCGGGAGGACAGATACGCAGTATTTT
TRBV3-1/TRBV3-2	TRBD1	TRBJ1-3	.	CASSRRDRRSGNTIYF	TGTGCCAGCAGCCGTAGGGACAGAAGATCTGGAAACACCATATATTTT
TRBV7-3	TRBD2	TRBJ2-1	.	CASSLSGGPTYNEQFF	TGTGCCAGCAGCTTGAGCGGGGGGCCTACCTACAATGAGCAGTTCTTC
TRBV24-1	TRBD1	TRBJ1-2	.	CATQGGSNYGYTF	TGTGCCACCCAGGGGGGATCTAACTATGGCTACACCTTC
TRBV11-3	TRBD2	TRBJ2-7	.	CASSLLAGDYEQYF	TGTGCCAGCAGCTTATTAGCGGGGGACTACGAGCAGTACTTC
TRBV11-3	.	TRBJ2-6	.	CASSLVSGSGANVLTF	TGTGCCAGCAGCTTAGTTTCCGGCTCAGGGGCCAACGTCCTGACTTTC
TRBV28	.	TRBJ1-6	once	CASKLPNSPLHF	TGTGCCAGCAAACTCCCGAATTCACCCCTCCACTTT
TRBV20-1	TRBD1	TRBJ1-1	once	CSAFRTGGAFF	TGCAGTGCTTTCCGGACAGGTGGGGCTTTCTTT
TRBV5-1	TRBD2	TRBJ2-3	.	CASSWTSGGADTQYF	TGCGCCAGCAGCTGGACTAGCGGGGGGGCAGATACGCAGTATTTT
TRBV19	TRBD2	TRBJ2-5	.	CASSTPGLATQETQYF	TGTGCCAGTAGTACTCCGGGACTAGCGACGCAAGAGACCCAGTACTTC
TRBV5-1	.	TRBJ2-2	.	CASSLNSRTGELFF	TGCGCCAGCAGCTTAAATAGTCGCACCGGGGAGCTGTTTTTT
TRBV28	TRBD2	TRBJ2-3	.	CASSPLWRTSGEDTQYF	TGTGCCAGCAGTCCCCTGTGGCGGACTAGCGGGGAGGATACGCAGTATTTT
TRBV24-1	.	TRBJ1-5	.	CATSAPSQPQHF	TGTGCCACCAGTGCGCCCAGTCAGCCCCAGCATTTT
TRBV5-5	.	TRBJ2-1	.	CASSLGFQGSNNEQFF	TGTGCCAGCAGCTTGGGCTTTCAGGGTTCCAACAATGAGCAGTTCTTC
TRBV6-1	.	TRBJ2-7	once	CASSESKDYEQYF	TGTGCCAGCAGTGAATCGAAGGACTACGAGCAGTACTTC
TRBV9	TRBD1	TRBJ2-1	once	CASSVELGQGVEDEQFF	TGTGCCAGCAGCGTAGAGTTGGGACAGGGTGTTGAGGATGAGCAGTTCTTC
TRBV19	TRBD1	TRBJ1-5	.	CASSSGTGKRGNQPQHF	TGTGCCAGTAGTTCAGGGACAGGGAAAAGGGGCAATCAGCCCCAGCATTTT
TRBV3-1/TRBV3-2	TRBD1	TRBJ2-7	once	CASSLATGVNEQYF	TGTGCCAGCAGCCTCGCGACAGGGGTCAACGAGCAGTACTTC
TRBV27	.	TRBJ2-6	.	CASSLSGANVLTF	TGTGCCAGCAGTTTATCTGGGGCCAACGTCCTGACTTTC
TRBV5-1	TRBD1	TRBJ1-3	.	CASSQRTGTGSGNTIYF	TGCGCCAGCAGCCAACGGACCGGGACAGGCAGCGGAAACACCATATATTTT
TRBV5-6	.	TRBJ1-1	.	CASSLRVMNTEAFF	TGTGCCAGCAGCTTGAGGGTAATGAACACTGAAGCTTTCTTT
TRBV28	TRBD1	TRBJ1-4	.	CASRPRQGRANEKLFF	TGTGCCAGCAGGCCTCGACAGGGTCGGGCTAATGAAAAACTGTTTTTT
TRBV6-2/TRBV6-3	.	TRBJ2-7	.	CASSYRGASFYEQYF	TGTGCCAGCAGTTACAGGGGGGCCTCTTTTTACGAGCAGTACTTC